This passage covers 31 T cell receptor beta chains from one sample sequenced in a study of T cell responses to AZD1222 COVID-19 vaccine. Produced via immunoSEQ multiplex PCR; TCRdb's table is partial and in-frame only. This table has approximately 93,000 clones, roughly nine tenths appearing once. Specimen: peripheral blood, collected 28 days after the second AZD1222 dose. These receptors all stem from an adult who received the AZD1222 COVID-19 vaccine.

This chain connects TRBV7-2 to TRBJ1-1; D unresolved. From germline, CDR1 is SGHTA and CDR2 FQGNSA. V lost 2 bases, J lost 5 bases, and 12 bases lay in between. This CDR3 is 14 amino acids long. The CDR3 sequence: CASSLSFSGTEAFF. The CDR3 DNA sequence: TGTGCCAGCAGCTTATCCTTCTCGGGGACTGAAGCTTTCTTT.

This sequence joins TRBV28 and TRBJ2-3, with D possibly being TRBD1 or TRBD2 (7 bases each). CDR1 is MDHEN and CDR2 is SYDVKM in the germline V gene. V gave up 10 bases and J gave up 4 bases, with 27 bases separating them. The CDR3 sequence is 17 residues long. CDR3 residues: CATNPGGAEAGPDTQYF. The CDR3 nucleotides are TGTGCCACTAATCCAGGGGGGGCGGAGGCCGGTCCAGATACGCAGTATTTT.

This clone was counted once. The V call is TRBV28, the J call TRBJ1-3; no firm D call. Germline CDR1 is MDHEN and CDR2 is SYDVKM. V shed 6 bases and J shed 0 bases, with 9 bases lying between them. The CDR3 contains 14 residues. The CDR3 DNA is TGTGCCAGCAGCTTTATGAGCTCTGGAAACACCATATATTTT. It is translated as CASSFMSSGNTIYF.

This clone was seen a handful of times. The CDR3 sequence: CASSPGQRLEQYF. CDR3 nucleotides: TGTGCCAGCAGCCCGGGACAGCGGCTCGAGCAGTACTTC. This chain links TRBV7-6 with TRBJ2-7; TRBD1 agrees at 7 bases. Looked up from germline, CDR1 is SGHVS and CDR2 is FNYEAQ. V lost 5 bases, J lost 6 bases, and 7 bases stayed unmatched. This CDR3 has 13 amino acids.

This chain joins TRBV27 and TRBJ2-7; D is tentatively TRBD1 or TRBD2 (6 bases each). V was pared by 3 bases and J by 4 bases, with 13 bases between. The CDR3 runs to 14 residues. CDR1 and CDR2 from the germline V gene are MNHEY and SMNVEV (reference sequence). The CDR3 spells CASSFLGGLYEQYF. The CDR3 DNA is TGTGCCAGCAGTTTTTTGGGGGGCTTATACGAGCAGTACTTC.

This clone was found once. This chain joins TRBV5-1 and TRBJ2-5, with D possibly matching TRBD1 (6 bases). Germline V CDR1 and CDR2: SGHRS, YFSETQ. Trimming cost V 0 bases and J 4 bases, with 13 bases left between them. The CDR3 is 15 residues long. CDR3 nucleotides: TGCGCCAGCAGCTTGGTCTGGGGGCGAGGAGAGACCCAGTACTTC. Translating gives CASSLVWGRGETQYF.

This clone has only one observation. The CDR3, as DNA: TGTGCCAGCAGTTCTCGCAGAACGGGGGGCGACGGCCAGCCCCAGCATTTT. It encodes CASSSRRTGGDGQPQHF. The genes are TRBV6-2 or TRBV6-3 and TRBJ1-5, with D possibly matching TRBD1 (6 bases). The CDR3 spans 17 residues. The V gene's germline CDR1 is MNHEY and CDR2 SVGEGT. Trimming left V 4 bases short and J 7 bases short, with 23 bases between.

This rearrangement joins TRBV3-1 (or the pseudogene TRBV3-2) to TRBJ1-4, with TRBD1 identical over 9 bases. The ends lost 4 bases at V and 7 bases at J; junction bases unmatched: 16. Germline CDR1 reads LGHDT; CDR2 reads YNNKEL (reference sequence). The CDR3 is 18 residues long. CDR3 coding DNA: TGTGCCAGCAGCCCACAGGGGGCGGTACTCCTGGAAAGTGAAAAACTGTTTTTT. Amino acid sequence: CASSPQGAVLLESEKLFF.

This clone was observed once. The CDR3 nucleotides are TGTGCCAGCAGCCCAATCGCCTTTCAGCCCGTTTCGACCCAGTACTTC. The encoded protein is CASSPIAFQPVSTQYF. V gene TRBV3-1 (or the pseudogene TRBV3-2) combines with J gene TRBJ2-5; no firm D call. This CDR3 comprises 16 residues. V was clipped by 4 bases and J by 7 bases, with 22 bases between them. Germline CDR1 LGHDT, CDR2 YNNKEL (reference sequence).

CDR3 in amino acids: CASSLGFSQPQHF. Written as DNA, the CDR3 is TGTGCCAGCAGTTTGGGTTTTTCTCAGCCCCAGCATTTT. The chain has TRBV27 and TRBJ1-5; D not certain. V was trimmed by 3 bases and J by 6 bases, leaving 9 bases between them. This CDR3 is built from 13 residues. Germline CDR1 reads MNHEY; CDR2 reads SMNVEV (reference sequence).

The rearrangement links TRBV21-1 to TRBJ2-3; the tabulated D call, TRBD2, remains unverified against the DNA. TRBV21-1 is annotated as a pseudogene. There are 14 residues in the CDR3. The chain's CDR3 is CARASGGFTDTQYF. The CDR3, as DNA: TGTGCCAGGGCTAGCGGGGGGTTCACAGATACGCAGTATTTT.

This clone is a singleton in its sample. The genes are TRBV4-1 and TRBJ2-3; D might be TRBD2 (5 bases). The CDR3 is made up of 15 amino acids. CDR1 is MGHRA, CDR2 YSYEKL, per germline. V dropped 0 bases and J dropped 2 bases, with 9 bases sitting between them. The CDR3 DNA reads as TGCGCCAGCAGCCAAGATATACTAGACACAGATACGCAGTATTTT. Its translation: CASSQDILDTDTQYF.

The chain links TRBV21-1 to TRBJ2-3. TRBV21-1 is flagged as a pseudogene. The CDR3 loop spans 18 amino acids. CDR3 loop: CASSKAEGWGSSTDTQYF. CDR3 coding DNA: TGTGCCAGCAGCAAGGCTGAGGGGTGGGGTAGTAGCACAGATACGCAGTATTTT.

This chain joins TRBV4-3 and TRBJ2-7; D remains ambiguous. This CDR3 is 15 amino acids long. The ends were cut back, 1 base at V and 3 bases at J, with 13 bases in the middle. Germline-derived CDR1 and CDR2 are LGHNA and YSLEER. CDR3 nucleotides: TGCGCCAGCAGCCAAGCCCACGGGTCGAACTACGAGCAGTACTTC. It yields the protein CASSQAHGSNYEQYF.

The V gene is TRBV6-6, the J gene TRBJ2-2; maybe TRBD2 (7 bases). V lost 5 bases, J lost 4 bases, and 14 bases lay in between. Germline values: CDR1 MNHNY, CDR2 SVGAGI (reference sequence). The CDR3 runs 15 residues. The CDR3, as DNA: TGTGCCAGCAGTCACCGGGGGGCAGGCACCGGGGAGCTGTTTTTT. It encodes CASSHRGAGTGELFF.

The gene calls are TRBV18 and TRBJ1-4; TRBD1 aligns across 10 bases. V gave up 3 bases and J gave up 4 bases; unmatched junction bases: 8. This CDR3 has 17 residues. Germline CDR1 KGHSH, CDR2 LQKENI. CDR3 sequence (DNA): TGTGCCAGCTCACCCGTCCCGGGACAGGGGAATAATGAAAAACTGTTTTTT. Residues: CASSPVPGQGNNEKLFF.

This sequence joins TRBV5-6 and TRBJ2-7; D uncertain. CDR3 size: 14 residues. The V gene lost 4 bases and the J gene lost 6 bases, with 17 bases spanning the gap. Germline CDR1 and CDR2: SGHDT and YYEEEE. This CDR3 is CASSPDRILGEQYV. The CDR3 nucleotides read TGTGCCAGCAGCCCGGACCGTATTCTTGGCGAGCAGTACGTC.

This chain joins TRBV15 and TRBJ1-2, with D tentatively TRBD1 (5 bases). The CDR3 is 16 amino acids. The V end was cut by 0 bases, the J end by 4 bases, with 15 bases between. Germline V lookup: CDR1 LNHNV, CDR2 YYDKDF (reference sequence). CDR3 protein: CATSRDSGRSIYGYTF. CDR3 sequence (DNA): TGTGCCACCAGCAGAGACTCGGGACGGTCTATCTATGGCTACACCTTC.

The J gene is TRBJ2-7, the V gene TRBV29-1, with D unresolved. The CDR3 is 12 amino acids. Per the germline V gene, CDR1 is SQVTM and CDR2 is ANQGSEA. Trimming cost V 1 base and J 0 bases, with 4 bases left between them. DNA for the CDR3: TGCAGCGTTGAAGGTGTCTCCTACGAGCAGTACTTC. It translates to CSVEGVSYEQYF.

The chain links TRBV27 to TRBJ2-5; TRBD1 matches at 8 bases. Germline V gives CDR1 MNHEY, CDR2 SMNVEV (reference sequence). The CDR3 has 14 residues. The ends lost 5 bases at V and 5 bases at J; junction bases unmatched: 7. This CDR3 is CASSTAQGAETQYF. CDR3 DNA sequence: TGTGCCAGCAGTACCGCTCAGGGGGCGGAGACCCAGTACTTC.

V usage is TRBV7-3 and J usage is TRBJ2-6; D uncertain. V was trimmed by 5 bases and J by 3 bases, leaving 8 bases between them. Germline loops: CDR1 SGHTA, CDR2 FQGTGA. The CDR3 length is 14 residues. As DNA, the CDR3 is TGTGCCAGCAGCCCTATGAGTGGGGCCAACGTCCTGACTTTC. It translates to CASSPMSGANVLTF.

This clone was recorded only once. CDR3: CASSFGTGMQETQYF. The DNA of the CDR3 is TGCGCCAGCAGCTTTGGGACAGGAATGCAAGAGACCCAGTACTTC. This rearrangement joins TRBV5-1 to TRBJ2-5; 8 bases line up with TRBD1. Germline V gene data show CDR1 as SGHRS and CDR2 as YFSETQ. Trimming removed 2 bases from V and 2 bases from J; junction bases left unmatched: 5. The CDR3 totals 15 residues.

The J gene is TRBJ2-1, the V gene TRBV12-3 or TRBV12-4, with 7 bases lining up with TRBD1. The ends lost 6 bases at V and 7 bases at J; junction bases unmatched: 6. The CDR3 totals 13 residues. Here the CDR3 DNA reads TGTGCCAGCAGGTCGACAGGGATGAATGAGCAGTTCTTC. Translating gives CASRSTGMNEQFF.

J is TRBJ1-1 and V is TRBV6-5; tentative D call: TRBD1 (5 bases). The CDR3 extends over 14 amino acids. Germline loops: CDR1 MNHEY, CDR2 SVGAGI. V lost 7 bases, J lost 2 bases, and 14 bases lay in between. CDR3 DNA sequence: TGTGCCAGCACCTTTTTGGGGGGTAACACTGAAGCTTTCTTT. Translating it yields CASTFLGGNTEAFF.

Notes on this clone: Germline is not matched at one junction end, which may reflect a read error. The chain combines TRBV6-1 with TRBJ1-6; D may be TRBD1 (5 bases). Germline V CDR1 and CDR2: MNHNS, SASEGT. The CDR3 is 18 amino acids. In DNA form, the CDR3 reads TGTGCCAGCTGTGAGGGACCGCAATTAAGCTCCTATAATTCACCCCTCCACTTT. Translating gives CASCEGPQLSSYNSPLHF.

This chain joins TRBV5-1 and TRBJ2-1, with no clear D. V gave up 7 bases and J gave up 2 bases, with 13 bases separating them. This CDR3 region has 14 residues. The V gene's germline CDR1 is SGHRS and CDR2 YFSETQ. CDR3 loop: CASSTRRPYNEQFF. For the CDR3, the DNA is TGCGCCAGCTCTACTCGACGACCCTACAATGAGCAGTTCTTC.

This clone was found once. The V and J genes are TRBV4-1 and TRBJ1-5; 9 nucleotides align to TRBD1. This CDR3 region has 19 residues. Germline V gene sequence: CDR1 MGHRA, CDR2 YSYEKL. The V segment lost 0 bases and the J segment 2 bases; nucleotides outside the gene matches: 11. The CDR3 nucleotides read TGCGCCAGCAGCCAAGAACGGGGACAGGGAGTAGGGGGCAATCAGCCCCAGCATTTT. Protein product: CASSQERGQGVGGNQPQHF.

V usage is TRBV18 and J usage is TRBJ1-5; D possibly corresponds to TRBD1 (5 bases). The germline V and J ends were trimmed by 3 bases and 4 bases, with 7 bases remaining between them. Germline assignment: CDR1 KGHSH and CDR2 LQKENI. The length of the CDR3 is 13 residues. CDR3 sequence (DNA): TGTGCCAGCTCACCGGGACCGAATCAGCCCCAGCATTTT. This gives the protein CASSPGPNQPQHF.

The rearrangement joins TRBV6-2 or TRBV6-3 to TRBJ2-7; D may match TRBD1 or TRBD2 (5 bases each). The germline V and J ends were trimmed by 0 bases and 6 bases, with 9 bases remaining between them. CDR1 and CDR2 (germline): MNHEY, SVGEGT. The CDR3 consists of 13 residues. The chain's CDR3 is CASSYSRDGEQYF. The CDR3 DNA reads TGTGCCAGCAGTTACTCCCGGGACGGCGAGCAGTACTTC.

This rearrangement joins TRBV5-4 to TRBJ1-5; D perhaps matches TRBD1 (6 bases). The ends were cut back, 9 bases at V and 0 bases at J, with 16 bases in the middle. This CDR3 has 15 amino acids. Germline V gene sequence: CDR1 SGHNT, CDR2 YYREEE (reference sequence). The CDR3 sequence is CATKSGQSSNQPQHF. The DNA for the CDR3 is TGTGCCACAAAATCAGGACAGTCTAGCAATCAGCCCCAGCATTTT.

This clone was detected only a few times. This chain connects TRBV29-1 to TRBJ1-1, with unresolved D. Trimming left V 5 bases short and J 1 base short, with 20 bases between. The CDR3 covers 16 residues. The V gene's germline CDR1 is SQVTM and CDR2 ANQGSEA. CDR3 sequence (DNA): TGCAGCGTTTACGAAAGAGCCATCGCAGGGAACACTGAAGCTTTCTTT. Amino acid sequence: CSVYERAIAGNTEAFF. The whole variable domain, filled in from reference TRBV29-1 and TRBJ1-1, reads SAVISQKPSRDICQRGTSLTIQCQVDSQVTMMFWYRQQPGQSLTLIATANQGSEATYESGFVIDKFPISRPNLTFSTLTVSNMSPEDSSIYLCSVYERAIAGNTEAFFGQGTRLTVV.